This TCR beta chain was observed in a study of cytomegalovirus exposure and HLA in healthy donors (TCRdb year 2017). The study in broad terms: An earlier analysis of approximately 590 of the donors reported more than 250 Gb of sequence data and some 120 million unique TCR beta sequences from 190 million or so T cells. Around 300 gigabases of sequencing data and tens of millions of unique TCR sequences were included in an early release covering 550 to 650 HLA-typed donors. The genetic ancestry cluster associated with self-reported Caucasian donors included 81% of the roughly 400 genotyped donors. The aim of the study was to test whether cataloging public T cell receptors could identify signatures of past pathogen exposure. The study profiled the T cell repertoires of hundreds of subjects by immunosequencing and related them to cytomegalovirus serostatus. A separate validation cohort of some 130 different subjects was used in addition to the approximately 640-subject first cohort. To predict cytomegalovirus infection status, the study combined high-throughput TCR immunosequencing, statistical association of individual TCRs with disease status, and machine learning. A later analysis re-analyzed previously published TCR beta repertoires from roughly 600 donors and added high-resolution HLA genotyping to study TCR occurrence patterns. Rather than drawing on any new phenotypic data, the later analysis identified candidate immune exposures from TCR beta sequences and the way those sequences occurred across donors. In an earlier analysis of 587 of the donors, high-throughput TCR beta sequencing was used to judge whether each TCR beta V gene segment behaved as functional or pseudogenic. Donor age, sex, ethnicity and CMV serostatus were compiled alongside the repertoire data. In a later genetic analysis, genome-wide SNP genotypes for about three fifths of the 666 donors were used, and that subset was treated as a discovery cohort. Every repertoire in the discovery cohort had been generated on one and the same sequencing platform. HLA typing covered class I and class II loci at four-digit resolution. Typing coverage varied by locus: roughly 620-640 donors for A, B, C, DRB1 and DQB1; 500 to 550 for DQA1; approximately 570 for DPA1; 450 to 480 for DPB1. Several DR-DQ haplotypes were treated as single units for association and clustering because of strong linkage in the cohort. Across around 400 genotyped donors of the cohort, an average of about 250,000 unique TCR beta nucleotide sequences per donor were sequenced, and approximately 17% of those sequences were non-productive.

Library construction relied on the immunoSEQ multiplex PCR assay. For the multiplex PCR, a mixture combining 60 forward primers for TCR Vbeta segments and 13 reverse primers for TCR Jbeta segments was used. The CDR3 region of rearranged TCR beta genes was amplified from genomic DNA with a multiplex PCR assay. Amplified TCR beta libraries were sequenced as 87-base-pair reads on the Illumina HiSeq System. Processing in the source paper ran as follows. Across the roughly 670 repertoires, a later analysis counted roughly 77 million unique TCR beta chains, roughly 11 million of which were shared by at least two donors. Raw reads were error-corrected and collapsed into unique sequences with a nearest-neighbor algorithm that merged closely related sequences to remove PCR and sequencing errors. V, D and J gene segments were assigned by aligning CDR3 sequences to IMGT reference sequences. For a sequence to be retained, a match of at least six nucleotides to both a V gene segment and a J gene segment was required. Rearrangements were classified as productive when the CDR3 lacked stop codons and remained in frame with V and J, and all other rearrangements were classified as non-productive. CDR3 was defined by IMGT convention, running from the second conserved V-encoded cysteine to the conserved J-encoded phenylalanine. The earlier analysis of 587 of the donors excluded any sequence lacking an unambiguous match to a single V gene segment. In an earlier analysis of 587 of the donors, V segments were called functional above 56.7% productive rearrangements and were called segregating when the between-donor standard deviation exceeded 5%. A statistical classification framework was built to diagnose cytomegalovirus status from the catalog of TCR beta chain sequences. In a later analysis, V and J genes were assigned by comparing TCR nucleotide sequences against IMGT/GENE-DB human TR gene sequences. The TCRdist pipeline was used in a later analysis to assign CDR3 sequences and most-parsimonious VDJ recombination scenarios. In a later analysis, each TCR beta chain was defined by its CDR3 amino acid sequence together with its V-gene family, and reads lacking a unique V-gene family were excluded. A later analysis removed nearly 600 highly shared, low-generation-probability nucleotide sequences to deal with suspected cross-contamination and a sequencing artifact. In a later analysis, a clonal expansion index for each public chain was calculated from normalized within-repertoire ranks of inferred template counts. In a later analysis, generation probabilities were computed using a VDJ recombination model fitted to out-of-frame rearrangements, and the results were checked against IGoR. Hypergeometric tests were used in a later analysis to score TCR-TCR, TCR-HLA and TCR-CMV co-occurrence, with a repertoire-size bias correction applied to the TCR pairs. A later analysis estimated false discovery rates by permuting HLA or CMV assignments 20 times. In a later analysis, co-occurring TCRs were grouped with DBSCAN, and TCRdist sequence similarity was added when clustering was performed within HLA-allele-positive subsets. Repertoires with fewer than 30,000 or more than 120,000 public chains were left out of co-occurrence clustering, as were roughly five repertoires with anomalous nucleotide sharing. Sourced from immuneACCESS, this table was stored by TCRdb with only in-frame sequences that have V and J called. A share of the clones is absent; for the studies checked, an unresolved V gene accounts for under half, and the remainder has no known explanation. D and trimming come from the DNA, and the V and J calls and clone size come from that table. For this sample there are some 160,000 clones; around four fifths appear just once. The ten largest clones represent approximately 1.4% of the sample.

In total, approximately 610 healthy bone marrow donors made up the cohort. Cohort members were all nominally healthy when sampled, although unrecorded immune exposures were likely present. The donor tested CMV seronegative and was one of the 352 seronegative cohort members. A peripheral blood sample was provided by each donor, and peripheral blood mononuclear cells were used for TCR beta sequencing. The Qiagen DNeasy Blood Extraction Kit was used to extract genomic DNA from the blood cell samples. Broad study findings and their caveats: The classifier was reported to diagnose cytomegalovirus status with high specificity and sensitivity in both the original cohort and the validation cohort. Because the 87-base-pair reads could not distinguish some IMGT-functional V segments, including TRBV6-2 and TRBV6-3, those segments were excluded. A later analysis found that TCR association rates varied across HLA loci, with DRB1 alleles showing the most associated TCRs and HLA-C alleles the fewest. A cluster of highly shared sequence variants was judged likely to be a technical artifact of the sequencing pipeline. An earlier analysis of around 600 of the donors showed that most TCR beta V segments appeared in productive rearrangements either about 87% or about 30% of the time, which broadly matched IMGT annotations. Strong co-occurrence of HLA alleles, especially DR and DQ, made assigning TCR associations to individual alleles difficult. A further reported finding was that TCR beta sequences accurately predicted the HLA-A and HLA-B alleles for most subjects in the first cohort. Because some donors lacked HLA typing at each locus, the association tests relied only on the typed subset. Most CMV-associated TCR beta chains appeared to be HLA-restricted in a later analysis, and the HLA associations seemed to be driven largely by CMV exposure. In vitro tests confirmed that a few of the cytomegalovirus-associated TCR beta chains recognize cytomegalovirus antigens. Specific HLA alleles were associated with 15,000 to 20,000 TCR beta sequences at a false discovery rate of 0.05 in a later analysis. For the cohort, immune exposure information was limited to CMV serostatus. A later analysis found that HLA-associated TCR beta chains were more clonally expanded and had lower generation probabilities than equally common non-associated chains. An association between a missense DCLRE1C variant and V-gene and J-gene trimming of TCR beta chains was found in a later genetic analysis and replicated in an independent cohort. The authors suggested that the approach could potentially be extended to other disease states and immunological phenotypes. A later analysis reported that several top co-occurrence clusters appeared linked to parvovirus B19, influenza, CMV and Epstein-Barr virus. Only TCR beta chains were sequenced in this cohort, and the absence of alpha or paired-chain data limited detectable features. The study listed 170 or so TCR beta chains as associated with cytomegalovirus. Sequencing depth was assumed to be roughly uniform across donors in the presence/absence analyses, though that assumption may not hold. According to a later genetic analysis, donors in an Asian-associated ancestry cluster had fewer N-insertions in productive TCRs than the approximately 670-donor mean. Because counts were too low, fewer than 20 rarely observed V segments, including chromosome 9 orphons, were excluded from the earlier analysis of roughly 580 of the donors. Most TCR sequences were seen in very few donors, while some public TCRs were found in many individuals. Linkage disequilibrium might explain the correlated functional status among segregating V segments, but an unknown experimental factor could not be ruled out.

V and J lose 3 bases and 3 bases, and a span of 12 bases separates them. CDR1 and CDR2, per the germline V gene (reference sequence), are GTSNPN and SVGIG. Reading from cysteine to phenylalanine, the CDR3 counts 14 amino acids. The retained sequence is limited to the CDR3, 42 bases, with the frame set at the first base. Regarding this clone: This receptor's antigen is unknown. Base qualities are missing; no much larger clone stands one base away.

Specimen: PBMCs. This chain joins TRBV30 to TRBJ1-5; the D gene is perhaps TRBD1, on 6 matching bases. The sequence was obtained from a woman between 18 and 29 years old in good health and CMV-seronegative. The CDR3 here reads CAWSRGQPNQPQHF. The DNA reads as follows: TGTGCCTGGAGCCGCGGACAGCCCAATCAGCCCCAGCATTTT.